A selection of T cell receptor beta chains follows, all from one sample in a study of shared clonotypes between healthy human individuals. Assay: immunoSEQ multiplex PCR; the TCRdb copy retains only in-frame clones and omits some. Seen here are about 2 million clones, around 96% observed once, and the top ten hold around 1.1%. The sequenced sample was naive CD8+ T cells sorted from blood. The receptor set was obtained from a man younger than 35 in good health. Both conserved end residues are part of each CDR3. D genes are given only for firm matches.

D gene,V gene,CDR3 protein
-,TRBV14,CASSRFGQHYGYTF
-,TRBV19,CASSVGEDYGYTF
-,TRBV27,CASSSIRTDTQYF
TRBD1,TRBV6-5,CASSYGGTGGYEQYF
-,TRBV6-1,CASRGLGSLYEQYF
TRBD2,TRBV28,CASSLAGGHGEQFF
TRBD2,TRBV7-8,CASRSDSGRIGDTGELFF
-,TRBV9,CASSVEETLGNTIYF
TRBD1,TRBV5-1,CASSLAGGHNEQFF
-,TRBV13,CASSLGTAGDTYNEQFF
-,TRBV9,CASSVDGFTEAFF
TRBD1,TRBV4-3,CASSQDFPGTATGELFF
-,TRBV9,CASSVASGNTIYF
-,TRBV6-1,CASSEEYPSDTQYF
TRBD1,TRBV19,CASSIVYDRAFYEQYF
-,TRBV5-1,CASSYALGTEAFF
TRBD1,TRBV4-1,CASSPRDRDREKLFF
-,TRBV18,CASSPPVLLGSSYNEQFF
-,TRBV6-5,CASSARGGIYEQYF
-,TRBV13,CASTRARRPYEQYF
-,TRBV19,CASRRTDEQFF
TRBD2,TRBV7-9,CASSGEGPEQYF
TRBD1,TRBV12-5,CASGLGGQGGPGNTIYF
TRBD2,TRBV7-9,CASSSPAGDYNEQFF
-,TRBV19,CASSINRNSPLHF
TRBD2,TRBV14,CASSQGGLAGFYEQYF
-,TRBV9,CASSVDEGIQYF
TRBD1,TRBV27,CASSVGQLYEQYF